A selection of T cell receptor beta chains follows, all from one sample in a study of cytomegalovirus exposure and HLA in healthy donors. Produced via immunoSEQ multiplex PCR; TCRdb's table is partial and in-frame only. This table holds some 140,000 clones, 70% to 85% found once. The sequencing input was PBMCs. All receptors derive from a man aged 25-45 years in good health and CMV-seropositive. Each CDR3 is given with its conserved first and last residue. A D gene is named only where the DNA matches it firmly. Size values are once, few and many counts, or a class for expanded clones, and some rows have none.

>TRBD2|-|TRBJ2-7|TRBV6-5
TGTGCCAGCAGGACTAGCGGGAGTATCCACGAGCAGTACTTC
CASRTSGSIHEQYF
>-|-|TRBJ2-7|TRBV6-5
TGTGCCAGCAGTCAGGGTTTCGAGCAGTACTTC
CASSQGFEQYF
>-|-|TRBJ1-2|TRBV7-2
TGTGCCAGCAGCTTAGCAGGGGCCGACTATGGCTACACCTTC
CASSLAGADYGYTF
>TRBD2|-|TRBJ2-7|TRBV7-2
TGTGCCAGCAGGCTGGCGGGAGGGATGGAGCAGTACTTC
CASRLAGGMEQYF
>TRBD2|-|TRBJ2-5|TRBV7-7
TGTGCCAGCAGCTTAGAGGTAGCGGGGGCCCAAGAGACCCAGTACTTC
CASSLEVAGAQETQYF
>-|few|TRBJ1-3|TRBV18
TGTGCCCGAAGCCTGGTTACTCACTCTGGAAACACCATATATTTT
CARSLVTHSGNTIYF
>TRBD2|few|TRBJ2-1|TRBV30
TGTGCCTGGAGTGCGGGACTAGCGGGATTTGAGCAGTTCTTC
CAWSAGLAGFEQFF
>TRBD2|few|TRBJ2-1|TRBV10-3
TGTGCCATCAGTGAGCCTAGCGGCCCCAGGAATGAGCAGTTCTTC
CAISEPSGPRNEQFF
>-|-|TRBJ1-5|TRBV7-3
TGTGCCAGCACCCGACAGAGGAATCAGCCCCAGCATTTT
CASTRQRNQPQHF
>-|-|TRBJ2-2|TRBV7-3
TGTGCCAGCAGCTCTTCGTCGAACACCGGGGAGCTGTTTTTT
CASSSSSNTGELFF
>TRBD2|-|TRBJ2-2|TRBV4-3
TGCGCCAGCAGCCAAGATCAGAGCGGGGGGACCGGGGAGCTGTTTTTT
CASSQDQSGGTGELFF
>TRBD2|-|TRBJ2-1|TRBV10-1
TGCGCCAGCAGTGGAACTAGCGGGAAGGGTGAGCAGTTCTTC
CASSGTSGKGEQFF
>-|-|TRBJ1-1|TRBV27
TGTGCCAGCAGTTTAATGGCAGTCATGAACACTGAAGCTTTCTTT
CASSLMAVMNTEAFF
>-|-|TRBJ2-2|TRBV5-1
TGCGCCAGCAGCTTGGAAGGGGGCACCGGGGAGCTGTTTTTT
CASSLEGGTGELFF
>-|once|TRBJ1-5|TRBV15
TGTGCCACCAGCACACCCGACAGATATAGCAATCAGCCCCAGCATTTT
CATSTPDRYSNQPQHF
>TRBD1|-|TRBJ1-1|TRBV6-6
TGTGCCAGCACTCCGGACAGGGCAATGAACACTGAAGCTTTCTTT
CASTPDRAMNTEAFF
>-|-|TRBJ1-2|TRBV29-1
TGCAGCGCCCGGGACACCTCAAATGGCTACACCTTC
CSARDTSNGYTF
>-|-|TRBJ1-4|TRBV5-5
TGTGCCAGCAGCTTCATCAGGGGTGAAAAACTGTTTTTT
CASSFIRGEKLFF
>TRBD1|-|TRBJ1-1|TRBV28
TGTGCCGCACTGGGGCAGGGGGCTAACCTGAACACTGAAGCTTTCTTT
CAALGQGANLNTEAFF
>TRBD2|-|TRBJ2-7|TRBV5-4
TGTGCCAGCAGCTGGGGGGGGATAGCGGGGGCCGAGCAGTACTTC
CASSWGGIAGAEQYF
>TRBD1|-|TRBJ2-1|TRBV7-9
TGTGCCAGCCTCGAACGGGACAGCCCTAACAATGAGCAGTTCTTC
CASLERDSPNNEQFF
>TRBD1|-|TRBJ2-2|TRBV7-9
TGTGCCAGCAGGTCCGGGACAGGAAGCACCGGGGAGCTGTTTTTT
CASRSGTGSTGELFF
>-|-|TRBJ1-1|TRBV7-3
TGTGCCAGCAGCTTAACCCCAGACATGAACACTGAAGCTTTCTTT
CASSLTPDMNTEAFF
>TRBD1|-|TRBJ2-7|TRBV7-3
TGTGCCAGCAGCTTAACAGGGACAGGGGTACACGAGCAGTACTTC
CASSLTGTGVHEQYF
>-|-|TRBJ1-1|TRBV6-1
TGTGCCAGCAGGGAGGACGTCCAAAGTAAAACTGAAGCTTTCTTT
CASREDVQSKTEAFF
>-|-|TRBJ2-1|TRBV7-2
TGTGCCAGCAGCTTAAATGGGAGGATCGGTGAGCAGTTCTTC
CASSLNGRIGEQFF
>-|-|TRBJ2-1|TRBV20-1
TGCAGTGCTAATGAGCTCCATGAGCAGTTCTTC
CSANELHEQFF
>TRBD2|-|TRBJ2-3|TRBV7-9
TGTGCCAGCAGCGCGACTAGCGGGAGCACAGATACGCAGTATTTT
CASSATSGSTDTQYF
>-|-|TRBJ1-2|TRBV11-2
TGTGCCAGCAGCCCCCGACAGAACTTACCTAACTATGGCTACACCTTC
CASSPRQNLPNYGYTF
>TRBD1|-|TRBJ1-6|TRBV7-8
TGTGCCAGCAGCCCGTTCGAGGGGGCGTTTATGTTCGGCTCCTATAATTCACCCCTCCACTTT
CASSPFEGAFMFGSYNSPLHF
>-|-|TRBJ1-2|TRBV6-1
TGTGCCAGCAGTGAAAATGGGGCGGCCACTAATTATGGCTACACCTTC
CASSENGAATNYGYTF
>-|few|TRBJ1-4|TRBV19
TGTGCCAGTAGAGGAGGTTCGAATGAAAAACTGTTTTTT
CASRGGSNEKLFF
>TRBD1|-|TRBJ1-2|TRBV27
TGTGCCAGCAGTTTCGGACAGGGTAACTATGGCTACACCTTC
CASSFGQGNYGYTF
>TRBD2|-|TRBJ2-1|TRBV6-5
TGTGCCAGCATGTTTAGCGGGAGAAATAGGAATGAGCAGTTCTTC
CASMFSGRNRNEQFF
>TRBD2|few|TRBJ2-5|TRBV10-2
TGCGCCAGCAGAAATACCGGGACTAGCGGGAGTGAGACCCAGTACTTC
CASRNTGTSGSETQYF
>TRBD2|-|TRBJ2-5|TRBV2
TGTGCCAGCAACTCGGGGGGGGCCCGGGAGACCCAGTACTTC
CASNSGGARETQYF
>-|-|TRBJ1-1|TRBV6-4
TGTGCCAGCCGGGTGGGGGGAGGCACTGAAGCTTTCTTT
CASRVGGGTEAFF
>TRBD1|-|TRBJ2-2|TRBV7-9
TGTGCCAGCAGGAAGACAGGGGTCATGAACACCGGGGAGCTGTTTTTT
CASRKTGVMNTGELFF
>-|-|TRBJ2-7|TRBV18
TGTGCCAGCTCGCGTCGCGTCTCCTACGAGCAGTACTTC
CASSRRVSYEQYF
>-|-|TRBJ2-5|TRBV29-1
TGCAGCGTTGAAGATCAGAGCGGGCGCGAGACCCAGTACTTC
CSVEDQSGRETQYF
>TRBD1|-|TRBJ2-5|TRBV7-3
TGTGCCAGCAGCCTAGGGACAGGGCAAGAGACCCAGTACTTC
CASSLGTGQETQYF
>-|-|TRBJ1-5|TRBV30
TGTGCCTGGAGTGTATCCCGGAGCGGCAATCAGCCCCAGCATTTT
CAWSVSRSGNQPQHF
>-|-|TRBJ2-7|TRBV7-2
TGTGCCAGCAGCTCCCCAAAGAGCTCCTACGAGCAGTACTTC
CASSSPKSSYEQYF
>TRBD1|-|TRBJ2-6|TRBV5-5
TGTGCCAGCAGCTCGGACAGGGACCTTAACTCTGGGGCCAACGTCCTGACTTTC
CASSSDRDLNSGANVLTF
>TRBD1|few|TRBJ2-1|TRBV6-6
TGTGCCAGCAGGCCGGGACAGTCCAATGAGCAGTTCTTC
CASRPGQSNEQFF